A selection of T cell receptor beta chains follows, all from one sample in a study of identical twins. TCRdb ran MiXCR on the 5' RACE reads and lists one entry per CDR3 protein. The sample includes more than 1.5 million distinct CDR3 sequences, about 31% seen only once; the top ten take approximately 0.25%. The source material was cord blood. The source is a newborn girl in good health. CDR3s leave out the opening cysteine and the closing phenylalanine or tryptophan.

TRBV11-2	TRBJ2-3	ASSFGGWEASTDTQY
TRBV12-5	TRBJ2-1	ASGPLSGSGEQF
TRBV20-1	TRBJ1-1	SARLLGSPNTEAF
TRBV20-1	TRBJ2-3	SASRQGTSTDTQY
TRBV6-6	TRBJ1-2	ASSTDAGTGHRYGYT
TRBV20-1	TRBJ1-5	SARGGQKNQPQH
TRBV27	.	ALAGINYEQY
TRBV25-1	TRBJ1-1	ASRGTGSLRTKAF
TRBV20-1	TRBJ2-3	SARDKEGTDTQY
TRBV5-5	.	ASSVAPGHPPETQY
TRBV29-1	TRBJ1-1	SVASTEAF
TRBV7-9	TRBJ2-1	ATPFQGRQF
TRBV4-2	TRBJ2-3	ASSPPEREIVDTQY